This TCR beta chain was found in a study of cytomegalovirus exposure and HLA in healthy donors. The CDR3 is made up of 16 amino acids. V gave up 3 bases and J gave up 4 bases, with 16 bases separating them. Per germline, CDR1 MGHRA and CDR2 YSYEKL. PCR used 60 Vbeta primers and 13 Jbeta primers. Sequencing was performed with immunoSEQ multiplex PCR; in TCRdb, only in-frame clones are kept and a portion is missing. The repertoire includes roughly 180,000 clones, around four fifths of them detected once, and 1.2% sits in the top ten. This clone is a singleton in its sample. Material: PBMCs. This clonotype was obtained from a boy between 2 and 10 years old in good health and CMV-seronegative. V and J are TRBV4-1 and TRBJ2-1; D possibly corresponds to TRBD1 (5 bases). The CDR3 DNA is TGCGCCAGCAGCCACCCGACAGCGCTTAAATACAATGAGCAGTTCTTC. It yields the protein CASSHPTALKYNEQFF.